The 24 T cell receptor beta chains presented below share a single source sample, sequenced in a study of T cell responses to AZD1222 COVID-19 vaccine. Profiling relied on immunoSEQ multiplex PCR, and the TCRdb table lists in-frame clones only, not all of them. There are over 130,000 clones in the sample; about nine tenths occur only once, and about 4.8% lies in the top ten. The sample here was peripheral blood, taken on day 0 of AZD1222 vaccination. All receptors come from an adult in good health.

The chain combines TRBV7-8 with TRBJ1-2; D remains unclear. The CDR3 length is 14 residues. The germline gives CDR1 SGHVS, CDR2 FQNEAQ. Trimming stripped 1 base from V and 5 bases from J, with 11 bases between. CDR3 protein: CASSLGGIGYGYTF. CDR3 nucleotide sequence: TGTGCCAGCAGCTTAGGTGGGATTGGATATGGCTACACCTTC.

V usage is TRBV10-1 and J usage is TRBJ2-7, with 10 bases matching TRBD1. Germline V lookup: CDR1 WNHNN, CDR2 SYGVQD (reference sequence). The V segment lost 8 bases and the J segment 6 bases; nucleotides outside the gene matches: 1. The CDR3 is 11 amino acids. The CDR3 DNA is TGCGCCAGCGGGGACAGGGGCGAGCAGTACTTC. Its translation is CASGDRGEQYF.

The rearrangement links TRBV20-1 to TRBJ2-1; D is unresolved. The CDR3 is 11 residues long. Trimming stripped 7 bases from V and 6 bases from J, with 10 bases between. Germline values: CDR1 DFQATT, CDR2 SNEGSKA (reference sequence). This CDR3 is CSGERINEQFF. The CDR3 DNA follows: TGCAGTGGGGAACGAATCAATGAGCAGTTCTTC.

The chain carries TRBV3-1 (or the pseudogene TRBV3-2) and TRBJ2-3, with 9 nucleotides matching TRBD2. The CDR3 runs to 16 residues. J lost 0 bases, V lost 3 bases, and 4 bases had no gene match. The germline V gene has CDR1 LGHDT and CDR2 YNNKEL (reference sequence). CDR3 amino acids: CASSQAGGISTDTQYF. The CDR3 DNA reads as TGTGCCAGCAGCCAGGCGGGGGGGATTAGCACAGATACGCAGTATTTT.

This chain links TRBV6-5 with TRBJ1-3; 9 bases match TRBD1. This CDR3 is built from 13 residues. Per germline, CDR1 MNHEY and CDR2 SVGAGI. The V segment lost 8 bases and the J segment 2 bases; nucleotides outside the gene matches: 1. CDR3 in DNA: TGTGCCAGCGACAGGGGGGCTGGAAACACCATATATTTT. It yields the protein CASDRGAGNTIYF.

The chain joins TRBV27 to TRBJ2-2; D is possibly TRBD2 (6 bases). Germline CDR1 reads MNHEY; CDR2 reads SMNVEV (reference sequence). V dropped 3 bases and J dropped 9 bases, with 8 bases sitting between them. The CDR3 is 12 residues long. The CDR3 spells CASSFGGRELFF. The CDR3 DNA reads TGTGCCAGCAGTTTCGGAGGGAGGGAGCTGTTTTTT.

The count of this clone is one. The chain recombines TRBV6-4 with TRBJ2-7, with a tentative D call TRBD1 (6 bases). This CDR3 region has 14 residues. Germline V gene lookup returns CDR1 MRHNA and CDR2 SNTAGT. The ends were cut back, 4 bases at V and 3 bases at J, with 13 bases in the middle. In DNA form, the CDR3 reads TGTGCCAGCAGTGGGGGGCGGTTCTGCTACGAGCAGTACTTC. It encodes CASSGGRFCYEQYF.

This rearrangement joins TRBV28 to TRBJ2-7; 7 bases align to TRBD1. CDR1 and CDR2 (germline): MDHEN, SYDVKM. V lost 2 bases to trimming and J lost 4 bases; unmatched junction nucleotides: 5. The CDR3 is 14 amino acids. CDR3 in amino acids: CASSLATTGYEQYF. For the CDR3, the DNA is TGTGCCAGCAGTTTAGCAACGACAGGGTACGAGCAGTACTTC.

There are a few counts of this clone. V is TRBV5-4 and J is TRBJ2-7; tentative D call: TRBD2 (5 bases). This CDR3 spans 14 amino acids. The germline V gene encodes CDR1 SGHNT and CDR2 YYREEE (reference sequence). The germline V and J ends were trimmed by 2 bases and 5 bases, with 14 bases remaining between them. In DNA form, the CDR3 reads TGTGCCAGCAGCTTTGCACAGCGGCATAACGAGCAGTACTTC. It yields the protein CASSFAQRHNEQYF. The variable domain in full, completed from reference TRBV5-4 and TRBJ2-7, reads ETGVTQSPTHLIKTRGQQVTLRCSSQSGHNTVSWYQQALGQGPQFIFQYYREEENGRGNFPPRFSGLQFPNYSSELNVNALELDDSALYLCASSFAQRHNEQYFGPGTRLTVT.

The rearrangement joins TRBV2 to TRBJ2-7; 7 bases fit TRBD2. The J segment lost 0 bases and the V segment lost 6 bases, leaving 5 bases of the junction unmatched. Germline V CDR1 and CDR2: SNHLY, FYNNEI. The CDR3 has 14 amino acids. CDR3 residues: CASRSGVTSYEQYF. The CDR3 bases are TGTGCCAGCAGAAGCGGGGTTACCTCCTACGAGCAGTACTTC.

The gene calls are TRBV5-1 and TRBJ2-3, with TRBD2 matching 8 bases. The length of the CDR3 is 14 residues. Germline assignment: CDR1 SGHRS and CDR2 YFSETQ. With V trimmed by 4 bases and J by 5 bases, 6 bases remained unmatched. The CDR3 loop is CASSTAGGIDTQYF. CDR3 sequence (DNA): TGCGCCAGCAGCACGGCGGGGGGCATAGATACGCAGTATTTT.

This chain uses TRBV6-5 with TRBJ1-3; D is ambiguous. The CDR3 contains 15 residues. Deletions cut 2 bases from V and 4 bases from J, with 12 bases between. Germline values: CDR1 MNHEY, CDR2 SVGAGI. CDR3 DNA sequence: TGTGCCAGCAGTTACGGGCCTTCCAACGGAAACACCATATATTTT. Protein sequence: CASSYGPSNGNTIYF.

This chain connects TRBV19 to TRBJ2-7; the D is unclear. V was pared by 4 bases and J by 3 bases, with 10 bases between. CDR1 and CDR2 from the germline V gene are LNHDA and SQIVND (reference sequence). The CDR3 is made up of 13 amino acids. CDR3 region: CASSTVPSYEQYF. CDR3 DNA: TGTGCCAGTAGTACCGTTCCAAGCTACGAGCAGTACTTC. Filled out from reference TRBV19 and TRBJ2-7, the complete variable domain reads DGGITQSPKYLFRKEGQNVTLSCEQNLNHDAMYWYRQDPGQGLRLIYYSQIVNDFQKGDIAEGYSVSREKKESFPLTVTSAQKNPTAFYLCASSTVPSYEQYFGPGTRLTVT.

The chain employs TRBV30 and TRBJ1-1; D perhaps matches TRBD1 (6 bases). CDR1 is GTSNPN and CDR2 is SVGIG in the germline V gene (reference sequence). The CDR3 sequence is 10 residues long. V was clipped by 8 bases and J by 5 bases, with 9 bases between them. The DNA for the CDR3 is TGTGCCGGACAGTGGACTGAAGCTTTCTTT. Translating gives CAGQWTEAFF.

This clone was found once. V gene TRBV19 combines with J gene TRBJ2-7; 10 bases fit TRBD2. CDR3 length: 14 amino acids. Germline V gene data show CDR1 as LNHDA and CDR2 as SQIVND (reference sequence). With V trimmed by 6 bases and J by 0 bases, 2 bases remained unmatched. The CDR3 DNA is TGTGCCAGTAGCCCTAGCGGGAGCTCCTACGAGCAGTACTTC. Translating gives CASSPSGSSYEQYF.

The V call is TRBV6-5, the J call TRBJ2-7; 10 bases map to TRBD2. In germline, CDR1 is MNHEY, CDR2 SVGAGI. J was trimmed by 2 bases and V by 6 bases; bases with no gene match: 7. This CDR3 is built from 15 residues. CDR3 coding DNA: TGTGCCAGCAGGGCCGAAGCGGGAGGGCCCTACGAGCAGTACTTC. Translating it yields CASRAEAGGPYEQYF.

The chain uses TRBV6-6 and TRBJ2-1, with TRBD2 matching over 10 bases. This CDR3 is 16 amino acids long. V lost 0 bases, J lost 4 bases, and 3 bases stayed unmatched. The germline V gene has CDR1 MNHNY and CDR2 SVGAGI (reference sequence). CDR3 region: CASSYSMTSGYNEQFF. CDR3 DNA: TGTGCCAGCAGTTACTCGATGACTAGCGGGTACAATGAGCAGTTCTTC.

The chain links TRBV19 to TRBJ1-4; no clear D. The CDR3 is 17 amino acids. Deletions cut 1 base from V and 5 bases from J, with 17 bases between. From germline, CDR1 is LNHDA and CDR2 SQIVND (reference sequence). The CDR3 loop reads CASSIGAGQPENEKLFF. CDR3 nucleotides: TGTGCCAGTAGTATAGGTGCAGGTCAGCCAGAAAATGAAAAACTGTTTTTT.

This clone was seen just once. The chain combines TRBV5-4 with TRBJ2-3; 8 positions agree with TRBD2. The CDR3 covers 16 residues. V shed 2 bases, J shed 0 bases, and the junction held 5 bases outside the gene matches. Germline V CDR1 and CDR2: SGHNT, YYREEE (reference sequence). The CDR3 region has the DNA TGTGCCAGCAGCTTAGCGGGAGCTAGTAGCACAGATACGCAGTATTTT. Its protein is CASSLAGASSTDTQYF.

This chain uses TRBV11-2 with TRBJ2-3, with 12 bases matching TRBD2. The CDR3 loop spans 17 amino acids. CDR1 SGHAT and CDR2 FQNNGV come from the germline V gene. The ends lost 5 bases at V and 1 base at J; junction bases unmatched: 7. The CDR3 is CASSPGLAGSRTDTQYF. The DNA for the CDR3 is TGTGCCAGCAGCCCTGGACTAGCGGGGTCTCGCACAGATACGCAGTATTTT. Drawing the rest from reference TRBV11-2 and TRBJ2-3, the complete variable domain is EAGVAQSPRYKIIEKRQSVAFWCNPISGHATLYWYQQILGQGPKLLIQFQNNGVVDDSQLPKDRFSAERLKGVDSTLKIQPAKLEDSAVYLCASSPGLAGSRTDTQYFGPGTRLTVL.

The J gene is TRBJ2-3, the V gene TRBV5-1; 7 bases agree with TRBD2. After removal of 0 bases from V and 0 bases from J, the junction contained 10 bases not matched to a gene. The CDR3 length is 18 residues. CDR1 is SGHRS and CDR2 is YFSETQ in the germline V gene. CDR3 amino acids: CASSLVPGGYGSTDTQYF. For the CDR3, the DNA is TGCGCCAGCAGCTTGGTACCCGGGGGGTATGGAAGCACAGATACGCAGTATTTT.

This chain links TRBV27 with TRBJ1-1, with 8 bases fitting TRBD1. This CDR3 has 18 amino acids. The trim removed 5 bases at V and 5 bases at J, leaving 19 bases unmatched. Germline V gives CDR1 MNHEY, CDR2 SMNVEV (reference sequence). CDR3 sequence reads: CASSLKPGQEVSRTEAFF. CDR3 DNA sequence: TGTGCCAGCAGTCTAAAGCCGGGACAGGAAGTTTCCCGGACTGAAGCTTTCTTT.

The chain carries TRBV4-1 and TRBJ2-3; D tentatively reads TRBD1 or TRBD2 (5 bases each). The CDR3 contains 18 residues. Looked up from germline, CDR1 is MGHRA and CDR2 is YSYEKL. The V gene lost 1 base and the J gene lost 0 bases, with 17 bases spanning the gap. CDR3 DNA: TGCGCCAGCAGCCAAGTTTGGGGACGGACTCCAAGCACAGATACGCAGTATTTT. It yields the protein CASSQVWGRTPSTDTQYF.

The chain joins TRBV7-8 to TRBJ1-2; D remains ambiguous. The CDR3 is 16 amino acids. Germline CDR1 is SGHVS and CDR2 is FQNEAQ. V was clipped by 1 base and J by 1 base, with 13 bases between them. Written as DNA, the CDR3 is TGTGCCAGCAGCTTAGGCCCGAAAAATCTTAACTATGGCTACACCTTC. As protein: CASSLGPKNLNYGYTF.